This TCR beta chain was sequenced for a study of cytomegalovirus exposure and HLA in healthy donors. The method was immunoSEQ multiplex PCR; TCRdb's version includes in-frame clones alone and lacks a portion of them. The sample shows roughly 270,000 clones, approximately 87% of them seen only once. The TCR comes from a woman under 30 in good health and CMV-seronegative. The sample comprised PBMCs.

The CDR3 loop reads CASSLLWASSYEQYF. The DNA of the CDR3 is TGTGCCAGCAGCTTGTTGTGGGCCAGCTCCTACGAGCAGTACTTC. The chain employs TRBV5-6 and TRBJ2-7; the D is unclear. The CDR3 runs 15 residues. Germline V CDR1 and CDR2: SGHDT, YYEEEE. V was pared by 1 base and J by 0 bases, with 11 bases between.